The 20 T cell receptor beta chains in this list originate from one sample, sequenced in a study of vaccination effects on CD4 cells after COVID-19. Following 10 days of culture, CD4+ T cells were isolated. Vaccine administered to participants consisted of two doses of either BNT162b2 or mRNA-1273. Produced via immunoSEQ multiplex PCR; TCRdb's table is partial and in-frame only. The sample yields under 55,000 clones, 72% seen once. Antigen specificity for these receptors is unknown. The sample here was CD4+ T cells from PBMCs cultured without peptide, taken after COVID-19 vaccination. The receptors stem from a human donor who received a COVID-19 vaccine.

V and J are TRBV25-1 and TRBJ2-5, with 7 bases that match TRBD1. CDR1 and CDR2 from the germline V gene are MGHDK and SYGVNS. This CDR3 has 17 amino acids. The junction had 18 bases not matched to a gene; V was cut back by 6 bases and J by 5 bases. The CDR3 DNA reads TGTGCCAGCAGCGGGAACAGGGGCCGCTACATAGGGGAGACCCAGTACTTC. It specifies CASSGNRGRYIGETQYF.

The chain is built from TRBV10-1 and TRBJ2-5; 13 bases match TRBD2. Germline assignment: CDR1 WNHNN and CDR2 SYGVQD (reference sequence). The CDR3 length is 15 residues. V gave up 4 bases and J gave up 3 bases; unmatched junction bases: 2. CDR3 protein: CASSGGTSGKETQYF. Here the CDR3 DNA reads TGCGCCAGCAGTGGGGGGACTAGCGGGAAAGAGACCCAGTACTTC.

The V and J genes are TRBV5-4 and TRBJ1-2, with D possibly matching TRBD1 (5 bases). This CDR3 contains 15 residues. V gave up 1 base and J gave up 3 bases, with 13 bases separating them. The germline V gene has CDR1 SGHNT and CDR2 YYREEE (reference sequence). Here the CDR3 DNA reads TGTGCCAGCAGCTTGTCGACAGCAATTTACTATGGCTACACCTTC. Residues: CASSLSTAIYYGYTF.

This chain joins TRBV6-6 and TRBJ2-2, with TRBD1 identical over 9 bases. V lost 5 bases to trimming and J lost 6 bases; unmatched junction nucleotides: 7. Per the germline V gene, CDR1 is MNHNY and CDR2 is SVGAGI (reference sequence). This CDR3 contains 15 residues. The CDR3 is CASSKGTGRAGELFF. The DNA for the CDR3 is TGTGCCAGCAGTAAAGGGACAGGGCGGGCCGGGGAGCTGTTTTTT.

This clone was counted a single time. J is TRBJ1-6 and V is TRBV19; D not certain. Germline CDR1 and CDR2: LNHDA and SQIVND (reference sequence). Between the trimmed V and J ends, which lost 6 bases and 7 bases, there was a span of 13 bases. The CDR3 has 14 amino acids. Here the CDR3 DNA reads TGTGCCAGTAGGGAGCGTATAGAGAATTCACCCCTCCACTTT. Translation gives CASRERIENSPLHF.

V and J are TRBV7-2 and TRBJ1-2; D possibly corresponds to TRBD1 (5 bases). The CDR3 length is 13 residues. CDR1 is SGHTA, CDR2 FQGNSA, per germline. With 7 bases removed from V and 7 bases from J, the gap between germline ends came to 16 bases. CDR3 in amino acids: CASTGYSGGGYTF. The CDR3, as DNA: TGTGCCAGCACCGGATATTCCGGGGGTGGCTACACCTTC.

The V gene is TRBV19, the J gene TRBJ2-7; TRBD2 aligns across 12 bases. With V trimmed by 5 bases and J by 2 bases, 7 bases remained unmatched. This CDR3 has 16 residues. Germline CDR1 and CDR2: LNHDA and SQIVND (reference sequence). CDR3 nucleotide sequence: TGTGCCAGTAGTGCACTAGCGGGAGGAGTAGCCTACGAGCAGTACTTC. It encodes CASSALAGGVAYEQYF.

The V and J genes are TRBV18 and TRBJ2-5; possibly TRBD2 for D (6 bases). V was pared by 3 bases and J by 5 bases, with 10 bases between. CDR3 length: 13 residues. Germline V gives CDR1 KGHSH, CDR2 LQKENI. The CDR3 DNA reads as TGTGCCAGCTCACCGGAGGGGCGGGAGACCCAGTACTTC. Its protein is CASSPEGRETQYF.

V gene TRBV5-8 combines with J gene TRBJ2-1; 9 nucleotides line up with TRBD2. CDR1 is SGHTS and CDR2 is YDEGEE in the germline V gene. This CDR3 has 14 amino acids. J was trimmed by 6 bases and V by 4 bases; bases with no gene match: 5. The CDR3 DNA reads TGTGCCAGCAGCGGGACTAGCTTTCCCAATGAGCAGTTCTTC. This encodes CASSGTSFPNEQFF.

The chain carries TRBV10-3 and TRBJ2-7; the D gene is possibly TRBD1 (7 bases). Germline CDR1 and CDR2: ENHRY and SYGVKD. V was clipped by 11 bases and J by 0 bases, with 14 bases between them. This CDR3 is 13 amino acids long. The CDR3 here is CAGGDSSSYEQYF. Written as DNA, the CDR3 is TGTGCCGGAGGGGACAGCAGCTCCTACGAGCAGTACTTC.

V and J are TRBV3-1 (or the pseudogene TRBV3-2) and TRBJ1-2, with 7 nucleotides matching TRBD1. The CDR3 runs 13 residues. The V gene end was trimmed by 7 bases and the J gene end by 4 bases; junction bases not matched to a gene: 6. Germline CDR1 LGHDT, CDR2 YNNKEL (reference sequence). Written as DNA, the CDR3 is TGTGCCAGCACGAGACAGGGTTTCTATGGCTACACCTTC. This sequence encodes CASTRQGFYGYTF.

The chain carries TRBV7-8 and TRBJ2-2, with 9 bases lining up with TRBD1. Trimming cost V 5 bases and J 1 base; bases outside gene matches: 5. Germline CDR1 and CDR2: SGHVS and FQNEAQ. The CDR3 covers 16 residues. CDR3 DNA: TGTGCCAGCAGCCGCGGGACAGGGATGAACACCGGGGAGCTGTTTTTT. Encoded protein: CASSRGTGMNTGELFF.

This chain uses TRBV2 with TRBJ2-7; 8 bases are a match to TRBD2. This CDR3 comprises 14 residues. Germline CDR1 reads SNHLY; CDR2 reads FYNNEI. Trimming at V came to 5 bases and at J to 3 bases, leaving 6 bases not matched to a gene. The CDR3 bases are TGTGCCAGCAGTCGACTAGCGAGAAACTACGAGCAGTACTTC. It translates to CASSRLARNYEQYF.

This clone was found once. The chain carries TRBV5-4 and TRBJ1-1; 7 nucleotides match TRBD1. CDR3 length equals 16 residues. Trimming took 0 bases from V and 2 from J; bases not matched to a gene: 7. Germline CDR1 and CDR2: SGHNT and YYREEE (reference sequence). The CDR3, as DNA: TGTGCCAGCAGCTTGGGTGGCCGGGACAGCAACACTGAAGCTTTCTTT. The encoded protein is CASSLGGRDSNTEAFF.

DNA of the CDR3: TGTGCCAGCAGCTTCCCCCCGACTAGCGGGAGCCCCTACAATGAGCAGTTCTTC. Translated, it gives CASSFPPTSGSPYNEQFF. This chain connects TRBV7-9 to TRBJ2-1; TRBD2 matches 12 bases. The CDR3 loop spans 18 amino acids. V lost 3 bases to trimming and J lost 2 bases; unmatched junction nucleotides: 8. Germline V CDR1 and CDR2: SEHNR, FQNEAQ (reference sequence).

This clone showed up just a few times. J is TRBJ2-7 and V is TRBV2; 13 bases map to TRBD2. This CDR3 contains 15 residues. Germline V gene lookup returns CDR1 SNHLY and CDR2 FYNNEI. Germline trimming cut 5 bases from V and 3 bases from J; bases unmatched to any gene: 4. CDR3 DNA: TGTGCCAGCAGTCAGACTAGCGGGAGGCTCTACGAGCAGTACTTC. Amino acid sequence: CASSQTSGRLYEQYF.

This clone was seen more than once but under ten times. Other DNA sequences of this sample code for an identical CDR3. The chain has TRBV10-3 and TRBJ1-4; D is uncertain. Deletions cut 3 bases from V and 8 bases from J, with 10 bases between. Per germline, CDR1 ENHRY and CDR2 SYGVKD. This CDR3 is built from 13 residues. The CDR3 sequence: CAISDGVGEKLFF. The DNA of the CDR3 is TGTGCCATCAGTGACGGGGTTGGGGAAAAACTGTTTTTT.

This chain uses TRBV11-2 with TRBJ2-2; 12 positions agree with TRBD1. The CDR3 extends over 18 amino acids. The trim removed 5 bases at V and 3 bases at J, leaving 10 bases unmatched. Germline V gives CDR1 SGHAT, CDR2 FQNNGV. CDR3 in DNA: TGTGCCAGCAGCCAAGGGACAGGGGGCAGTTTCTACACCGGGGAGCTGTTTTTT. Protein product: CASSQGTGGSFYTGELFF.

The chain employs TRBV27 and TRBJ2-2; 13 bases map to TRBD2. Germline V gene data show CDR1 as MNHEY and CDR2 as SMNVEV (reference sequence). Unmatched junction bases numbered 10, after V lost 6 bases and J lost 6 bases. The CDR3 has 17 residues. This CDR3 is CASRWTSGRKGAGELFF. In DNA, the CDR3 is TGTGCCAGCAGGTGGACTAGCGGGAGAAAGGGAGCCGGGGAGCTGTTTTTT.

The gene calls are TRBV5-4 and TRBJ2-6; D possibly corresponds to TRBD1 (5 bases). Trimming pared 5 bases from V and 2 bases from J, leaving 11 bases between. The CDR3 has 15 amino acids. Germline V gene data show CDR1 as SGHNT and CDR2 as YYREEE (reference sequence). The CDR3 DNA is TGTGCCAGCAGTTTAGGGGTTGCTGGGGCCAACGTCCTGACTTTC. Protein: CASSLGVAGANVLTF. Using reference TRBV5-4 and TRBJ2-6 for the parts outside the CDR3, the full variable domain is ETGVTQSPTHLIKTRGQQVTLRCSSQSGHNTVSWYQQALGQGPQFIFQYYREEENGRGNFPPRFSGLQFPNYSSELNVNALELDDSALYLCASSLGVAGANVLTFGAGSRLTVL.